This T cell receptor beta chain was identified in a study of blood T cell repertoires in COVID-19. Study context: Sites in the United States, Italy and Spain provided acute and convalescent COVID-19 samples. PBMCs, B-cell-depleted T cells, or T cells provided the cDNA or gDNA that made up the material.

Per the authors' pipeline: Estimated nucleated cell counts came from reference gene primer amplification. Generated by immunoSEQ multiplex PCR, the TCRdb table keeps only in-frame clones and is missing some. The V and J calls and clone size were taken over from that table, and D and trimming were inferred from the DNA. Of around 100,000 clones listed, about 90% are singletons. The Seattle patients joined while their infection was active and were tracked longitudinally afterward. This clone appeared once. CDR1 is ENHRY and CDR2 is SYGVKD in the germline V gene. The ends were cut back, 0 bases at V and 0 bases at J, with 11 bases in the middle. CDR3 length: 16 amino acids.

Sequencing used peripheral blood. The clonotype originates from a man between 18 and 29 years old with COVID-19, enrolled during active disease. The chain uses TRBV10-3 and TRBJ1-1; no clear D. DNA of the CDR3: TGTGCCATCAGTGAGTCTATAAACGGGTTGAACACTGAAGCTTTCTTT. Translating it yields CAISESINGLNTEAFF.